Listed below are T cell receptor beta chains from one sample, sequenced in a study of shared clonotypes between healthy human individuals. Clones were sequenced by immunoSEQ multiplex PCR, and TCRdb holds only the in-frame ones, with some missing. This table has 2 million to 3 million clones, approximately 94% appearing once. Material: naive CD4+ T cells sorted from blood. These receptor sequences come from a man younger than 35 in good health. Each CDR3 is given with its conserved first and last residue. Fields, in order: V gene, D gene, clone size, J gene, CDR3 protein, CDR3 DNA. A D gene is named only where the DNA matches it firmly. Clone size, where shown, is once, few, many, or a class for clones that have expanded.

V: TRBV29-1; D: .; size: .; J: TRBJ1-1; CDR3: CSGKHYGMNTEAFF; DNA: TGCAGCGGGAAGCATTACGGGATGAACACTGAAGCTTTCTTT
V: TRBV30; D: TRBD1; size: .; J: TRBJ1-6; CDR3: CAWGDRADSPLHF; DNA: TGTGCCTGGGGGGACAGGGCCGACTCACCCCTCCACTTT
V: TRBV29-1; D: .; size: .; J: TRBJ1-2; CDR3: CSVLTRNYGYTF; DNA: TGCAGCGTCTTAACTAGAAACTATGGCTACACCTTC
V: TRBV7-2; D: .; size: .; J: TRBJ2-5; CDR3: CASSSGTTKETQYF; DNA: TGTGCCAGCAGCTCCGGGACCACCAAAGAGACCCAGTACTTC
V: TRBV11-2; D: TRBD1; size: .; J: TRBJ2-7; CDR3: CASSLGTGAYEQYF; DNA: TGTGCCAGCAGCTTAGGGACAGGCGCCTACGAGCAGTACTTC
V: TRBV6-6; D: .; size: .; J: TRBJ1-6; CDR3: CASSYSGPSGSPLHF; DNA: TGTGCCAGCAGTTACTCGGGCCCCTCGGGCTCACCCCTCCACTTT
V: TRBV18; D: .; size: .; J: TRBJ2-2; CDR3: CASSPPWGELFF; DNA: TGTGCCAGCTCGCCGCCTTGGGGGGAGCTGTTTTTT
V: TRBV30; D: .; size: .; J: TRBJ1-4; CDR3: CAWSARTLGYEKLFF; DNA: TGTGCCTGGAGCGCTCGGACACTCGGCTATGAAAAACTGTTTTTT
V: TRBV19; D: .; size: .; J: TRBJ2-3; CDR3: CASSASGTDTQYF; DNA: TGTGCCAGTAGCGCCTCGGGCACAGATACGCAGTATTTT
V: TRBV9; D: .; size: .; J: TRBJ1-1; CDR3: CASSVDGGTEAFF; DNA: TGTGCCAGCAGCGTAGACGGAGGAACTGAAGCTTTCTTT
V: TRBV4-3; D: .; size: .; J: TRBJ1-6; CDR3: CASSQDRATYNSPLHF; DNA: TGCGCCAGCAGCCAAGACAGGGCTACCTATAATTCACCCCTCCACTTT
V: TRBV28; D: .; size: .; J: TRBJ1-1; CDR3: CASSRYRRNTEAFF; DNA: TGTGCCAGCAGTAGGTACAGGCGGAACACTGAAGCTTTCTTT
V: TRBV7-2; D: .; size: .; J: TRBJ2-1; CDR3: CASSLNAKTYNEQFF; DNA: TGTGCCAGCAGCTTAAATGCCAAGACCTACAATGAGCAGTTCTTC
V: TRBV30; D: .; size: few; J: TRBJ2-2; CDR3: CAWTPRGAKNTGELFF; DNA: TGTGCCTGGACCCCCCGGGGGGCCAAGAACACCGGGGAGCTGTTTTTT
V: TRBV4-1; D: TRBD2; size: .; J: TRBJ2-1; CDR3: CASSIGRLSSYNEQFF; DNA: TGCGCCAGCAGCATCGGGAGGTTGAGCTCCTACAATGAGCAGTTCTTC
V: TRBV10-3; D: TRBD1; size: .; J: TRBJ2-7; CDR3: CAISSGTGTYEQYF; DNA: TGTGCCATCAGTTCCGGGACAGGTACCTACGAGCAGTACTTC
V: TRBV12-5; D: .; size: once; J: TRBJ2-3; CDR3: CASGLGTSSSTDTQYF; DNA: TGTGCTAGTGGTTTGGGGACTTCTTCTAGCACAGATACGCAGTATTTT